This TCR beta chain was observed in a study of T-cell memory formation after mild COVID-19. MiXCR, applied by TCRdb to the 5' RACE reads, yields one record per CDR3 protein. The sample contains hundreds of thousands of distinct CDR3 sequences, approximately 19% of which appear only once. The sample holds many counts of this clonotype. One junction end does not reproduce the germline sequence, and a read error may be involved. Germline V gene lookup returns CDR1 SGHRS and CDR2 YFSETQ. The CDR3 spans 14 residues. V is TRBV5-1 and J is TRBJ1-1, with 7 bases identical to TRBD1. The sequencing sample was made of PBMCs or a T cell subset sorted from them (not recorded which). The source of this sequence is a man between 18 and 35 years old who had mild COVID-19 (a few samples of this study predate the infection). Cell type and time point are not known. The CDR3 DNA reads TGTGCCAGCAGCTTGGGACAGATGAACACTGAAGCTTTCTTT. Its protein is CASSLGQMNTEAFF.